In its sample, the clone carrying this T cell receptor beta chain was seen many times. The antigen remains unidentified. With V trimmed by 0 bases and J by 5 bases, 10 bases remained unmatched. The CDR3 extends over 18 amino acids. The germline V gene has CDR1 LGHNA and CDR2 YSLEER. The sample comes from a study of neurological immune-mediated disorders. Points from the study as a whole: Association of the multiple sclerosis repertoire cluster with clinical or MRI features was not observed for any feature. Among 34 multiple sclerosis patients, phylogenetic grouping put the repertoires of 18 into a single related-CDR3 cluster, a possible signature.

Each CDR3 protein is one row after TCRdb ran MiXCR on the 5' RACE reads. The sample records tens of thousands of distinct CDR3 sequences, 3% to 4% being singletons. The source of this sequence is a man aged 30 to 39 with multiple sclerosis. The chain is built from TRBV4-3 and TRBJ2-2; 9 bases line up with TRBD1. The sequenced sample was PBMCs. The CDR3 is CASSQEPTGGFRTGELFF. The CDR3 nucleotides read TGCGCCAGCAGCCAAGAGCCTACAGGGGGCTTTCGGACCGGGGAGCTGTTTTTT.